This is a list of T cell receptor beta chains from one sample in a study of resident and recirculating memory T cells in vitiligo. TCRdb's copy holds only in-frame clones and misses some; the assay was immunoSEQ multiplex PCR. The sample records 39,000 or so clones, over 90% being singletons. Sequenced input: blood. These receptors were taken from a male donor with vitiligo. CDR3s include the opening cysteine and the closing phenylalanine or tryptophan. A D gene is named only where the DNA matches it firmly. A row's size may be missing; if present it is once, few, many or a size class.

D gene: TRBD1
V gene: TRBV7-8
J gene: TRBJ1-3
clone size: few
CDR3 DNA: TGTGCCAGTTGGGACAGGGGGAACACCATATATTTT
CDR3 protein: CASWDRGNTIYF

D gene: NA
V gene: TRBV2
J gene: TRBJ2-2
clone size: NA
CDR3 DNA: TGTGCCAGCGAGGTGGCGAACACCGGGGAGCTGTTTTTT
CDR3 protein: CASEVANTGELFF

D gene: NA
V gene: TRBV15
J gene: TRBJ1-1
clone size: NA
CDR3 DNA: TGTGCCACCAGCAGAGATTTTGGACAGCTTCTTGAAGCTTTCTTT
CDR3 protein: CATSRDFGQLLEAFF

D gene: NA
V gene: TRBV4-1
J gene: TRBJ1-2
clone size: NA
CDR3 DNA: TGCGCCAGCAGCCACCCCTGGGCAGAGTCTAACTATGGCTACACCTTC
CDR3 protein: CASSHPWAESNYGYTF

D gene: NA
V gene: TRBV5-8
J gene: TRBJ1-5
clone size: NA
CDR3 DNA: TGTGCCAGCAGCTTGGACAGTTATAGCAATCAGCCCCAGCATTTT
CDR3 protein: CASSLDSYSNQPQHF

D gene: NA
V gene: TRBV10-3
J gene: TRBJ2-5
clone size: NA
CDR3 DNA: TGTGCCACCAGACAAGACCAAGAGACCCAGTACTTC
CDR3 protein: CATRQDQETQYF

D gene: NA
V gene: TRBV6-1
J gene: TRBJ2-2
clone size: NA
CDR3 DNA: TGTGCCGGAGGGCGGGGAGTTTACACCGGGGAGCTGTTTTTT
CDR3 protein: CAGGRGVYTGELFF

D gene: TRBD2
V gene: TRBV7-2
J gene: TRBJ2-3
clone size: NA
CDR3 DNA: TGTGCCAGCAGCTTGGGATTAGCGGGGGGGCCCCTCACAGATACGCAGTATTTT
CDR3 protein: CASSLGLAGGPLTDTQYF

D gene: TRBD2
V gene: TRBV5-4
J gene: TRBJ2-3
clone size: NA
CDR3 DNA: TGTGCCAGCAGCGTTTCTAGCGGGGGGTTAGATACGCAGTATTTT
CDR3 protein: CASSVSSGGLDTQYF

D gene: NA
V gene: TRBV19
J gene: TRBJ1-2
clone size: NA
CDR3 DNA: TGTGCCAGTAGTCTGCGACAGGACAACGCTAACTATGGCTACACCTTC
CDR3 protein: CASSLRQDNANYGYTF

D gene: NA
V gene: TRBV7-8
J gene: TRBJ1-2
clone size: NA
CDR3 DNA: TGTGCCAGCAGCGAAAATCCAGACACAAACTATGGCTACACCTTC
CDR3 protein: CASSENPDTNYGYTF

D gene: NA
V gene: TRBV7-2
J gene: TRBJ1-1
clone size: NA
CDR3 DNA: TGTGCCAGCAGCTCAAACAGAGACGAAGCTTTCTTT
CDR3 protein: CASSSNRDEAFF

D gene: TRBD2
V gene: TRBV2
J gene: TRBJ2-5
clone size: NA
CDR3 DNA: TGTGCCAGCAAATCGTCTAGCGGGGGGACCCAGTACTTC
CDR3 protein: CASKSSSGGTQYF

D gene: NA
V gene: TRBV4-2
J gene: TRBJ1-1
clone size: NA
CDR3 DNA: TGTGCCAGCAGCCAAGGCCCCGTGGGGGGTTTGGGGACTGAAGCTTTCTTT
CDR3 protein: CASSQGPVGGLGTEAFF

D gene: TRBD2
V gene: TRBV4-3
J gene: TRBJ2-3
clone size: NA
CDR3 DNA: TGCGCCAGCAGCCAACCGGGACTAGCGGCCACAGATACGCAGTATTTT
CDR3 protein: CASSQPGLAATDTQYF

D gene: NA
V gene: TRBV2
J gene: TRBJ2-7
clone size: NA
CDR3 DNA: TGTGCCAGCCTCCTCAAGCCCTACGAGCAGTACTTC
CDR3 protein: CASLLKPYEQYF

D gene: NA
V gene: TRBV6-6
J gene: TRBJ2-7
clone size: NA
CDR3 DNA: TGTGCCAGCACTCCGAAGGGAGTTAGGGTGCAGTACTTC
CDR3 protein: CASTPKGVRVQYF

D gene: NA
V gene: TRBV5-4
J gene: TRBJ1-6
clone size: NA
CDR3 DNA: TGTGCCAGCAGCTTGGACAGGGAGAAGTCACCCCTCCACTTT
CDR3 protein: CASSLDREKSPLHF

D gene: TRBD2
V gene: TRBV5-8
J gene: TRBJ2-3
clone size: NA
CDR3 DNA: TGTGCCAGCAGCAGAGGGACTAGCGGGGCCGGAGATACGCAGTATTTT
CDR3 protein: CASSRGTSGAGDTQYF

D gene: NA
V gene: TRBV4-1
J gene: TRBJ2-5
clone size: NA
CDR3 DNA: TGCGCCAGCAGCCAAGATAGGCCTAGGGGAGAGACCCAGTACTTC
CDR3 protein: CASSQDRPRGETQYF

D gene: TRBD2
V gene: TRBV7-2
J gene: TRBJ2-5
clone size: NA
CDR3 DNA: TGTGCCAGCAGTCCAGCGGGGATCGGGACCCAGTACTTC
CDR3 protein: CASSPAGIGTQYF

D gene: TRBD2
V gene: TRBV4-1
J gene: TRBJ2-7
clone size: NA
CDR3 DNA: TGCGCCAGCAGCCTTGACGGAGCGGGGGGCCTAGGGAGCTCCTACGAGCAGTACTTC
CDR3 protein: CASSLDGAGGLGSSYEQYF

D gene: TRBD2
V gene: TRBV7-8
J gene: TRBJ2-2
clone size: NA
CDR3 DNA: TGTGCCAGCAGCAATCGGGGGGGGCCCCGGACCGGGGAGCTGTTTTTT
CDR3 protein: CASSNRGGPRTGELFF

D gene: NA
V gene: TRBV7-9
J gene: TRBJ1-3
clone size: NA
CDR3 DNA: TGTGCCAGCAGCCACCAACCAGGGGCAGGGAGCTCTGGAAACACCATATATTTT
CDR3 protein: CASSHQPGAGSSGNTIYF

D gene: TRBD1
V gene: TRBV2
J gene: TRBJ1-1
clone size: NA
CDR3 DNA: TGTGCCGGGAAGGGACAGATGAACACTGAAGCTTTCTTT
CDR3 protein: CAGKGQMNTEAFF

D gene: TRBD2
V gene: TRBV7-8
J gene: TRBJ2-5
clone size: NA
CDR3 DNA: TGTGCCAGCAGGACTAGCGGGGGGGCTGAGACCCAGTACTTC
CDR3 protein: CASRTSGGAETQYF

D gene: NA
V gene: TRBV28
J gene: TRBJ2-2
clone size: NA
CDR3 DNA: TGTGCCAGCAGTTTAAGATGGGGCGATGCCGGGGAGCTGTTTTTT
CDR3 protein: CASSLRWGDAGELFF

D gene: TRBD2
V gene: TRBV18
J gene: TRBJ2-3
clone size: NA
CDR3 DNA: TGTGCCAGCTCACCCCCTGGGGGGGTAGCCACAGATACGCAGTATTTT
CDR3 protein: CASSPPGGVATDTQYF

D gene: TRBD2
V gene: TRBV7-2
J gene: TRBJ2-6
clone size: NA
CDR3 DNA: TGTGCCAGCAGCGTCGGGGGGACTGGGGCCAACGTCCTGACTTTC
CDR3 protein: CASSVGGTGANVLTF

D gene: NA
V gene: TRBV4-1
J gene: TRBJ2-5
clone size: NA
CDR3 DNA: TGCGCCAGCAGCCAAGAGAGCCCCACCCAGACCCAGTACTTC
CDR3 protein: CASSQESPTQTQYF

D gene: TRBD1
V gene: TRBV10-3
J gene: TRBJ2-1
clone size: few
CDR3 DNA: TGTGCCATCAGGAGGGACAGGGGCGATGAGCAGTTCTTC
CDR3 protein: CAIRRDRGDEQFF

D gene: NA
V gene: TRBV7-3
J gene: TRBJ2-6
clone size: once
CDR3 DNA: TGTGCCAGCAGCTTAAATTTTGCGTCTGGGGCCAACGTCCTGACTTTC
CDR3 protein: CASSLNFASGANVLTF

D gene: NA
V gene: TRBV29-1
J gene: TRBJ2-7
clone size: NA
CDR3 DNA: TGCAGCGCCCAGGGTCAGGCGTACGAGCAGTACTTC
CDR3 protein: CSAQGQAYEQYF

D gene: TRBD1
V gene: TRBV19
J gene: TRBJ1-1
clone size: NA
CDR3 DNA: TGTGCCACCCGGGACAGGGGTACGTTTGAAGCTTTCTTT
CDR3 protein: CATRDRGTFEAFF

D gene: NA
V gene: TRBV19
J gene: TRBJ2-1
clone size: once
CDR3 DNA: TGTGCCAGTAGTATTGTGGGAGGCGGTGAGCAGTTCTTC
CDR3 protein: CASSIVGGGEQFF

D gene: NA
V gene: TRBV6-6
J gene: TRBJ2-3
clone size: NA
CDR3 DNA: TGTGCCAGCAGACTAGCTAGCACAGATACGCAGTATTTT
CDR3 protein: CASRLASTDTQYF

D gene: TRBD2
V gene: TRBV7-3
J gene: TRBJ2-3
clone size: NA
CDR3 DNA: TGTGCCAGCAGCTTAGCGGGGGGGACAGATACGCAGTATTTT
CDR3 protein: CASSLAGGTDTQYF

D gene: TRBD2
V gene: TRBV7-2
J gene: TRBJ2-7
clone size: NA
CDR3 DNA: TGTGCCAGCAGCCGGAGCGGGGGGCCGAGCTCCTACGAGCAGTACTTC
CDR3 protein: CASSRSGGPSSYEQYF

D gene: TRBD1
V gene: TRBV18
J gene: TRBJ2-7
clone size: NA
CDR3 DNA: TGTGCCAGCTCACCATCCCTTACGGACAGGGTCGACTTC
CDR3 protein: CASSPSLTDRVDF

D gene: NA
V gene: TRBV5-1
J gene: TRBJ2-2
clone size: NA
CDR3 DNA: TGCGCCAGCAGTCCATCGGGGGACGGAACCGGGGAGCTGTTTTTT
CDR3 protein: CASSPSGDGTGELFF

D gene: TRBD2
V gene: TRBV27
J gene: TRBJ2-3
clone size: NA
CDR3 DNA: TGTGCCACAATGTGGGCGGGGGCAGATACGCAGTATTTT
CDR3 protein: CATMWAGADTQYF

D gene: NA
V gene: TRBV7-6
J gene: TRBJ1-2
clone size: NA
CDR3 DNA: TGTGCCAGCGGCCGAAGGTCAGACTTTTTGGATGGCTACACCTTC
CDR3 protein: CASGRRSDFLDGYTF

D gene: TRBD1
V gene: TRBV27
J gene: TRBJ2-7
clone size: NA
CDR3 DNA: TGTGCCAGCAGTTTTGTCGGGACAGGGCGGTACGAGCAGTACTTC
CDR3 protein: CASSFVGTGRYEQYF

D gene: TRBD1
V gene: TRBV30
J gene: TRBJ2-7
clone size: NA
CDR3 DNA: TGTGCCTGGGGACAGGTTGGGATCGAGCAGTACTTC
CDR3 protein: CAWGQVGIEQYF

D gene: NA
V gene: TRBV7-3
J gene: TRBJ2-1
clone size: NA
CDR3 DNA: TGTGCCAGCTCGAGGAAAACAGGTTTCAATGAGCAGTTCTTC
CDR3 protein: CASSRKTGFNEQFF

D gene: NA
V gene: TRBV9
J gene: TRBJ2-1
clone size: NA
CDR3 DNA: TGTGCCAGCAGCGTAGGGGCGAGCAATGAGCAGTTCTTC
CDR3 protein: CASSVGASNEQFF

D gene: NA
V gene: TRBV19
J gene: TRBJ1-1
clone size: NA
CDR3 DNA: TGTGCCAGTAGTATTCGACACTTCATGAACACTGAAGCTTTCTTT
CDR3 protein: CASSIRHFMNTEAFF

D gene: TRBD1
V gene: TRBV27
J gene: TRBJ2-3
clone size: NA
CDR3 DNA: TGTGCCAGTAGGGACAGGGACACAGATACGCAGTATTTT
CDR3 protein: CASRDRDTDTQYF

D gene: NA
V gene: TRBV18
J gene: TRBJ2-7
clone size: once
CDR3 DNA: TGTGCCAGCTCACCTTACAGGGTGGGCAACGAGCAGTACTTC
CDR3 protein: CASSPYRVGNEQYF